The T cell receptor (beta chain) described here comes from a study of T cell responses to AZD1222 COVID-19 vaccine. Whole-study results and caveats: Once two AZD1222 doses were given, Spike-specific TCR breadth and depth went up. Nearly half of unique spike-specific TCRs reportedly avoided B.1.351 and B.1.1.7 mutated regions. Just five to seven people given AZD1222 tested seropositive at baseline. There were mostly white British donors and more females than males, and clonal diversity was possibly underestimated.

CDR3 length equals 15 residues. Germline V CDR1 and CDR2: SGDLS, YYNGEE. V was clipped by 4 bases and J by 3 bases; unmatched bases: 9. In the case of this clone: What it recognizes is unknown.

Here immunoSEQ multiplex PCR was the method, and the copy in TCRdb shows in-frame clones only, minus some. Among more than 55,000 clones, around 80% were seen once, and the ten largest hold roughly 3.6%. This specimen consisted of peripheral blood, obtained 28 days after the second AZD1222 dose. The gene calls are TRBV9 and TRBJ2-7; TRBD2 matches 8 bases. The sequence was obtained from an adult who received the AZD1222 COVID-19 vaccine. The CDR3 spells CASSSLPGTSYEQYF. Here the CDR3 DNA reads TGTGCCAGCAGCTCCTTGCCCGGGACTAGCTACGAGCAGTACTTC.